Sequencing of this T cell receptor beta chain was carried out in a study of blood T cell repertoires in COVID-19. Turning to the study itself: Sites in the United States, Italy and Spain provided acute and convalescent COVID-19 samples.

In the original analysis: From reference gene primer amplification, estimates of nucleated cell counts were derived. Here immunoSEQ multiplex PCR was the method, and the copy in TCRdb shows in-frame clones only, minus some. V and J calls plus clone size are reproduced from that table; the DNA served to infer D and trimming. The sample yields under 130,000 clones, about 88% seen once. This CDR3 contains 14 residues. The V end was cut by 4 bases, the J end by 0 bases, with 10 bases between. Germline CDR1 LNHDA, CDR2 SQIVND (reference sequence). This clonotype was sampled from a human donor in a cohort sampled during active COVID-19. The V call is TRBV19, the J call TRBJ2-7; D ambiguous. Sequencing was performed on peripheral blood. The chain's CDR3 is CASSRAVDSYEQYF. The CDR3, as DNA: TGTGCCAGTAGTAGGGCAGTCGACTCCTACGAGCAGTACTTC.